The 27 T cell receptor beta chains below all came from one sample that was sequenced in a study of T-cell reconstitution after alpha-beta-depleted transplantation in children. Whole-study results and caveats: One year after transplant, T-cell counts and diversity came mostly from newly produced T cells.

Construction of the TCRbeta library involved unique molecular identifiers. Using its own MiXCR run on the PCR reads, TCRdb lists one record per CDR3 protein. The sample includes about 300,000 distinct CDR3 sequences, almost 8% of them seen just once. No antigens are known for them. The sample was peripheral blood, taken 360 days after TCRalphabeta/CD19-depleted stem cell transplant. These receptors all come from a female patient aged 2-15 years who had a stem cell transplant for Fanconi anemia, so the T cells may come from the graft donor.

This clonotype was detected only a few times. The genes are TRBV4-3 and TRBJ2-7; 7 bases are shared with TRBD2. V dropped 2 bases and J dropped 3; count of bases not matched to a gene: 7. This CDR3 has 15 amino acids. Germline V gives CDR1 LGHNA, CDR2 YSLEER. The CDR3 DNA follows: TGCGCCAGCAGCCAACACGCTAGCGGAAGCTACGAGCAGTACTTC. It yields the protein CASSQHASGSYEQYF.

The sample holds many counts of this clonotype. V is TRBV29-1 and J is TRBJ2-5, with 10 nucleotides matching TRBD2. CDR1 is SQVTM, CDR2 ANQGSEA, per germline. The junction had 3 bases not matched to a gene; V was cut back by 3 bases and J by 5 bases. The CDR3 has 13 amino acids. The DNA for the CDR3 is TGCAGCGTTGAGGGACTAGCGTTGGAGACCCAGTACTTC. Its translation: CSVEGLALETQYF.

The chain is built from TRBV25-1 and TRBJ1-2; no clear D gene. From germline, CDR1 is MGHDK and CDR2 SYGVNS. The CDR3 spans 12 residues. The V and J ends lost 9 bases and 6 bases respectively, with 14 bases between them. The CDR3 spells CARTGREHGYTF. Here the CDR3 DNA reads TGTGCCAGGACTGGCCGTGAACATGGCTACACCTTC.

This clonotype was counted at least ten times. DNA of the CDR3: TGTGCCATCAGGGACGGGGGGCGCGGCACCGGGGAGCTGTTTTTT. This sequence encodes CAIRDGGRGTGELFF. The chain has TRBV10-3 and TRBJ2-2; TRBD2 might be the D (7 bases). With 6 bases removed from V and 4 bases from J, the gap between germline ends came to 15 bases. The germline gives CDR1 ENHRY, CDR2 SYGVKD. The CDR3 length is 15 residues.

This clonotype has a count of ten or more. This rearrangement joins TRBV27 to TRBJ2-7, with D perhaps TRBD1 (6 bases). From germline, CDR1 is MNHEY and CDR2 SMNVEV (reference sequence). V was cut by 6 bases and J by 3 bases, with 18 bases left in between. The CDR3 covers 15 residues. The CDR3 nucleotides read TGTGCCAGCAGCCCGTCTCAGGGACACTACTACGAGCAGTACTTC. Translated: CASSPSQGHYYEQYF.

This clonotype was recorded many times. The V call is TRBV29-1, the J call TRBJ1-2; D possibly corresponds to TRBD1 (6 bases). Germline V gives CDR1 SQVTM, CDR2 ANQGSEA. V gave up 7 bases and J gave up 4 bases, with 13 bases separating them. There are 12 residues in the CDR3. CDR3 nucleotides: TGCAGCGCGGGACATCTGATCTATGGCTACACCTTC. It specifies CSAGHLIYGYTF. Looking up the rest from reference TRBV29-1 and TRBJ1-2 gives the full variable domain: SAVISQKPSRDICQRGTSLTIQCQVDSQVTMMFWYRQQPGQSLTLIATANQGSEATYESGFVIDKFPISRPNLTFSTLTVSNMSPEDSSIYLCSAGHLIYGYTFGSGTRLTVV.

This clonotype turned up a few times. In nucleotides, the CDR3 is TGTGCCACCAGTGATGACAGGGTCGGCACCGGGGAGCTGTTTTTT. This sequence encodes CATSDDRVGTGELFF. The rearrangement uses TRBV24-1 and TRBJ2-2, with 7 positions matching TRBD1. Germline loops: CDR1 KGHDR, CDR2 SFDVKD. The CDR3 is 15 amino acids. Germline trimming cut 3 bases from V and 4 bases from J; bases unmatched to any gene: 4.

This clonotype was seen many times. This rearrangement joins TRBV28 to TRBJ2-1, with a weak D call TRBD2 (6 bases). The germline V and J ends were trimmed by 3 bases and 6 bases, with 15 bases remaining between them. The germline CDR1 and CDR2 sequences are MDHEN and SYDVKM. The CDR3 totals 15 residues. CDR3 DNA sequence: TGTGCCAGCAGTTTCGGTTCTAGCGTGATCAATGAGCAGTTCTTC. This sequence encodes CASSFGSSVINEQFF.

The chain has TRBV20-1 and TRBJ1-2; D gene uncertain. The CDR3 covers 12 residues. V dropped 3 bases and J dropped 8 bases, with 13 bases sitting between them. Per germline, CDR1 DFQATT and CDR2 SNEGSKA (reference sequence). DNA of the CDR3: TGCAGTGCTAGCACCGGGCGGGAGGGCTACACCTTC. Amino acids: CSASTGREGYTF.

The chain joins TRBV20-1 to TRBJ2-7; the match to TRBD1 covers 7 bases. Germline values: CDR1 DFQATT, CDR2 SNEGSKA (reference sequence). The CDR3 spans 14 residues. The trim removed 6 bases at V and 2 bases at J, leaving 10 bases unmatched. CDR3 DNA sequence: TGCAGTGCAGTAGACAGGGTATCAACCTACGAGCAGTACTTC. This codes for CSAVDRVSTYEQYF.

This clonotype occurred a few times. This sequence joins TRBV7-9 and TRBJ1-1; 7 bases match TRBD1. This CDR3 is 14 amino acids long. The germline V gene encodes CDR1 SEHNR and CDR2 FQNEAQ (reference sequence). V was clipped by 1 base and J by 3 bases; unmatched bases: 2. The CDR3 DNA reads as TGTGCCAGCAGCTTAGAACAGGGGTACACTGAAGCTTTCTTT. Protein: CASSLEQGYTEAFF.

This clonotype was seen ten or more times. The chain recombines TRBV5-1 with TRBJ2-3; D not certain. The CDR3 runs 13 residues. The V and J ends lost 0 bases and 2 bases respectively, with 4 bases between them. Germline loops: CDR1 SGHRS, CDR2 YFSETQ. The CDR3 protein is CASSLAYTDTQYF. DNA of the CDR3: TGCGCCAGCAGCTTGGCCTACACAGATACGCAGTATTTT. Variable domain in full (rest from reference TRBV5-1 and TRBJ2-3): KAGVTQTPRYLIKTRGQQVTLSCSPISGHRSVSWYQQTPGQGLQFLFEYFSETQRNKGNFPGRFSGRQFSNSRSEMNVSTLELGDSALYLCASSLAYTDTQYFGPGTRLTVL.

This clonotype showed up many times. This chain joins TRBV4-2 and TRBJ1-1; 8 nucleotides align to TRBD1. V dropped 4 bases and J dropped 6; count of bases not matched to a gene: 4. CDR3 size: 13 residues. The germline V gene encodes CDR1 LGHNA and CDR2 YNFKEQ. As DNA, the CDR3 is TGTGCCAGCAGCCGCGGACAGGGACCTGAAGCTTTCTTT. Translation gives CASSRGQGPEAFF.

This clonotype has at least ten counts. This chain uses TRBV10-3 with TRBJ1-5, with unresolved D. The CDR3 is made up of 13 amino acids. CDR1 ENHRY and CDR2 SYGVKD come from the germline V gene. V was clipped by 3 bases and J by 5 bases, with 8 bases between them. CDR3: CAISDSDHQPQHF. Here the CDR3 DNA reads TGTGCCATCAGTGACAGTGATCATCAGCCCCAGCATTTT.

This clonotype was counted ten times or more. The chain uses TRBV5-1 and TRBJ2-1; 11 bases line up with TRBD2. CDR1 and CDR2 (germline): SGHRS, YFSETQ. The CDR3 covers 16 residues. V lost 4 bases and J lost 3; bases outside the gene matches: 6. CDR3 DNA: TGCGCCAGCAGCATAGGACTAGCGGGCCACTACAATGAGCAGTTCTTC. Protein: CASSIGLAGHYNEQFF.

This chain uses TRBV30 with TRBJ2-3; D not resolved. CDR1 and CDR2 from the germline V gene are GTSNPN and SVGIG (reference sequence). V dropped 2 bases and J dropped 5 bases, with 8 bases sitting between them. CDR3 length: 12 amino acids. The CDR3, as DNA: TGTGCCTGGAGTCCGCTAGGAGATACGCAGTATTTT. Translated: CAWSPLGDTQYF.

This clonotype was counted between two and nine times. This rearrangement joins TRBV11-1 to TRBJ2-1; TRBD1 or TRBD2 may be the D gene (5 bases each). Trimming took off 5 bases at V and 4 bases at J, with 24 bases between the two ends. Per germline, CDR1 SGHAT and CDR2 FQDESV (reference sequence). The CDR3 is made up of 18 amino acids. CDR3 protein: CASSHRDPSLPLYNEQFF. The CDR3 DNA is TGTGCCAGCAGCCATAGGGACCCTTCACTGCCCTTATACAATGAGCAGTTCTTC.

J is TRBJ1-5 and V is TRBV20-1; TRBD1 matches 9 bases. Germline-derived CDR1 and CDR2 are DFQATT and SNEGSKA (reference sequence). This CDR3 is 17 amino acids long. J lost 1 base, V lost 6 bases, and 13 bases had no gene match. The CDR3 here is CSAPPGQGILSNQPQHF. Written as DNA, the CDR3 is TGCAGTGCCCCTCCGGGACAGGGTATTTTGAGCAATCAGCCCCAGCATTTT.

The chain joins TRBV6-2 or TRBV6-3 to TRBJ1-2; tentative D call: TRBD1 (6 bases). This CDR3 region has 13 residues. Per germline, CDR1 MNHEY and CDR2 SVGEGT. V was trimmed by 10 bases and J by 3 bases, leaving 15 bases between them. CDR3 protein: CATYTGFDYGYTF. In DNA form, the CDR3 reads TGTGCCACCTACACAGGGTTCGACTATGGCTACACCTTC.

The gene calls are TRBV6-5 and TRBJ1-5, with 10 bases fitting TRBD1. CDR1 is MNHEY, CDR2 SVGAGI, per germline. This CDR3 comprises 18 residues. The J segment lost 5 bases and the V segment lost 1 base, leaving 11 bases of the junction unmatched. For the CDR3, the DNA is TGTGCCAGCAGTTACTTTTCTCCGGGACAGGGGAAGGATCAGCCCCAGCATTTT. Translated: CASSYFSPGQGKDQPQHF.

This clonotype appeared a few times. The V and J genes are TRBV7-2 and TRBJ1-3; no firm D call. The germline V gene has CDR1 SGHTA and CDR2 FQGNSA. V lost 2 bases, J lost 0 bases, and 11 bases lay in between. This CDR3 is 16 amino acids long. As DNA, the CDR3 is TGTGCCAGCAGCTTATCTGGCGTAGACTCTGGAAACACCATATATTTT. This codes for CASSLSGVDSGNTIYF.

This clonotype came up many times. The chain recombines TRBV12-3 or TRBV12-4 with TRBJ1-2; the D is unclear. Trimming took 3 bases from V and 5 from J, leaving 13 bases between them. CDR3 length equals 14 residues. Written as DNA, the CDR3 is TGTGCCAGCAGTTTTGCAGACCCCAGTTATGGCTACACCTTC. Its protein is CASSFADPSYGYTF.

The chain uses TRBV7-8 and TRBJ1-2; D uncertain. Germline assignment: CDR1 SGHVS and CDR2 FQNEAQ. V was cut by 5 bases and J by 6 bases, with 13 bases left in between. The CDR3 has 13 residues. This chain's CDR3 is CASSPGTIHGYTF. The CDR3 nucleotides read TGTGCCAGCAGCCCGGGCACCATTCATGGCTACACCTTC.

This clonotype has at least ten counts. The chain is built from TRBV20-1 and TRBJ1-6, with D perhaps matching TRBD1 (5 bases). Trimming shortened V by 3 bases and J by 9 bases, and 15 bases separated the two germline ends. CDR3 size: 14 residues. Germline loops: CDR1 DFQATT, CDR2 SNEGSKA (reference sequence). CDR3 sequence: CSASVVRVGSPLHF. As DNA, the CDR3 is TGCAGTGCTAGTGTCGTCAGGGTTGGTTCACCCCTCCACTTT.

This clonotype was seen ten or more times. The chain joins TRBV12-3 or TRBV12-4 to TRBJ2-4, with TRBD2 matching 9 bases. V was pared by 5 bases and J by 6 bases, with 11 bases of the junction left unmatched. The CDR3 is 16 residues long. CDR3 residues: CASSSAGTSPGNIQYF. CDR3 nucleotides: TGTGCCAGCAGTAGTGCCGGGACTAGCCCCGGAAACATTCAGTACTTC.

The chain is built from TRBV5-1 and TRBJ2-1; maybe TRBD2 (5 bases). The germline V gene encodes CDR1 SGHRS and CDR2 YFSETQ. The V and J ends lost 4 bases and 5 bases respectively, with 16 bases between them. CDR3 length: 15 amino acids. CDR3 loop: CASSLGPGSHNEQFF. CDR3 nucleotides: TGCGCCAGCAGCCTGGGTCCGGGGTCCCACAATGAGCAGTTCTTC.

At least ten counts were recorded for this clonotype. The chain joins TRBV12-3 or TRBV12-4 to TRBJ1-3; no definite D call. V gave up 6 bases and J gave up 1 base, with 4 bases separating them. The CDR3 spans 12 residues. The CDR3 bases are TGTGCCAGCAGCCTATCTGGAAACACCATATATTTT. Amino acid sequence: CASSLSGNTIYF.